This T cell receptor (beta chain) appears in the sequencing data of a study of blood T cell repertoires in COVID-19. Profiled with immunoSEQ multiplex PCR; TCRdb holds only in-frame clones, not every one. The sample contains 200,000 to 250,000 clones, 70% to 90% of which appear only once. This CDR3 contains 15 residues. Germline CDR1 reads LGHNA; CDR2 reads YNFKEQ. Germline trimming cut 0 bases from V and 6 bases from J; bases unmatched to any gene: 7. This clone appeared a few times. The chain employs TRBV4-2 and TRBJ2-7, with 8 bases identical to TRBD2. Sequencing input: peripheral blood. The receptor was isolated from a woman between 18 and 30 years old who had recovered from COVID-19. CDR3 residues: CASSQDRPGRGEQYF. Written as DNA, the CDR3 is TGTGCCAGCAGCCAAGATCGTCCCGGGAGGGGCGAGCAGTACTTC.